This T cell receptor (beta chain) was documented in a study of blood T cell repertoires in COVID-19 (TCRdb year 2020). Regarding the research as a whole: Samples covering the acute and convalescent phases of COVID-19 were provided by collaborators in the United States, Italy and Spain. The prospective study material was composed of cDNA or gDNA derived from T cells, B-cell-depleted T cells, or PBMCs. Subjects who had been exposed to COVID-19, were actively infected with it, or had recovered from it provided the deeply sampled blood TCRbeta repertoires that made up the dataset. The repertoires were released in a freely available public database meant as a resource for research on the immune response to SARS-CoV-2. Samples were obtained from the ongoing ImmuneRACE study (first 160 participants) and from approximately 1,200 subjects provided by 6 global collaborators. Sample metadata almost always included a de-identified subject ID, COVID-19 status, age in years and sex. Where available, HLA class I and class II types were obtained from metadata supplied by the sample provider rather than from assay-based typing.

Details on this clone: It has no known antigen specificity. Qualities for individual bases were not recorded, and no much larger clone is one base off.

TCRbeta CDR3 regions were amplified from genomic DNA using the immunoSEQ Assay, a bias-controlled multiplex PCR. From the authors' description of their analysis: The number of nucleated cells in each sample was estimated by amplification of reference gene primers within the assay. To quantify the absolute abundance of each unique TCRbeta CDR3 rearrangement, sequence reads were collapsed and filtered. For each sample, productive Simpson clonality was calculated by taking the square root of Simpson's diversity index across productive rearrangements. TCRdb mirrors the immuneACCESS table, restricted to in-frame sequences. Some clones are absent from its copies; in checked studies, under half trace to an unresolved V gene, and the reason for the others is unknown. V, J and clone size derive from that table, while D and trimming were established from the DNA sequence. The sample table records under 400,000 clones; 70% to 90% of these occur just once. The ten largest clones take up about 10% of the sample.

One collaborating source in Seattle enrolled patients during active infection and followed them longitudinally through the course of disease. Each collaborating institution followed its own protocols to collect whole blood in K2EDTA tubes. Collaborator samples were shipped for TCRbeta analysis as frozen whole blood, isolated PBMCs, or DNA extracted from either sample type. Cut back by 5 bases and 7 bases, the V and J ends lie 14 bases apart. The CDR3 sequence holds 14 residues, the cysteine and phenylalanine included. Solely the CDR3 DNA is kept, with 42 bases framed from the first base. CDR1 LNHDA and CDR2 SQIVND were looked up in the germline V gene (reference sequence). Paper-wide results and their limitations: The quantity of clinical and demographic metadata differed by source and by participant and was supplied without curation.

The specimen was peripheral blood. This sequence was found in a woman aged 25-40 years with COVID-19, enrolled during active disease. The chain is made from TRBV19 and TRBJ2-2; the best D guess is TRBD1, with 5 bases matching. CDR3 sequence: CASSWGQVNGELFF. The nucleotide sequence reads TGTGCCAGTAGTTGGGGCCAGGTGAACGGGGAGCTGTTTTTT.